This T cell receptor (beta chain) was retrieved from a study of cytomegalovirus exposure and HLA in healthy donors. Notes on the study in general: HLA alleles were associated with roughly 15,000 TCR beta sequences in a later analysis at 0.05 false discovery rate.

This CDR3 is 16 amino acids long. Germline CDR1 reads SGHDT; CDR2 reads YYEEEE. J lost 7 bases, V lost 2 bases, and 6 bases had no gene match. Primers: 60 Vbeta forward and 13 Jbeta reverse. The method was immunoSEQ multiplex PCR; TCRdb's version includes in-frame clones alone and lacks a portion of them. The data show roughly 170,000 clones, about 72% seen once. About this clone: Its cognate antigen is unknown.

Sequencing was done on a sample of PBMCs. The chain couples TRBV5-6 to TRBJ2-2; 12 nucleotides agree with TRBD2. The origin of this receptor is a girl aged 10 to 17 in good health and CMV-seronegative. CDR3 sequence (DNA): TGTGCCAGCAGCTTACTAGCGGGGGGCACCAGCGGGGAGCTGTTTTTT. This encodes CASSLLAGGTSGELFF.